Included here is one T cell receptor (beta chain) sequence, with context. This clone was observed a single time. What antigen it recognizes has not been identified. No base quality values were provided; no much bigger clone lies one nucleotide off. The data were taken from a study of blood T cell repertoires in COVID-19 (TCRdb year 2020). Describing the broader study: Samples covering the acute and convalescent phases of COVID-19 were provided by collaborators in the United States, Italy and Spain. The material from the prospective study consisted of cDNA or gDNA derived from T cells, B-cell-depleted T cells, or PBMCs. The dataset comprised deeply sampled blood TCRbeta repertoires from subjects exposed to, actively infected with, or recovered from COVID-19. The repertoires were released in a freely available public database intended as a resource for research on the immune response to SARS-CoV-2. Samples were obtained from the ongoing ImmuneRACE study (first 160 participants) and from 950 to 1,500 subjects provided by 6 global collaborators. Nearly every sample came with metadata listing a de-identified subject ID, COVID-19 status, age in years and sex. Where available, HLA class I and class II types were taken from metadata supplied by the sample provider and were not determined by assay-based typing.

V ends up 3 bases short and J 0 bases short, with an unmatched junction base count of 11. The cysteine opens and the phenylalanine closes a CDR3 of 18 amino acids. CDR3 DNA only is kept here, 54 bases in frame from base 1. CDR1 and CDR2 were assigned from the germline V gene as SGHRS and YFSETQ. Each collaborating institution followed its own protocols to collect whole blood in K2EDTA tubes. For TCRbeta analysis, collaborators shipped samples as frozen whole blood, isolated PBMCs, or DNA extracted from either of those sample types. The immunoSEQ Assay, a bias-controlled multiplex PCR, was used to amplify TCRbeta CDR3 regions from genomic DNA. Concerning the study's data processing: Nucleated cell counts per sample were estimated from amplification of reference gene primers within the assay. To quantify the absolute abundance of each unique TCRbeta CDR3 rearrangement, sequence reads were collapsed and filtered. For each sample, productive Simpson clonality was calculated as the square root of Simpson's diversity index across productive rearrangements. In TCRdb, the immuneACCESS table is reduced to in-frame sequences with V and J assigned. These tables do not hold every clone; where another copy was compared, an unresolved V gene accounts for under half, and the others remain unexplained. Clone size and the V and J calls come from that table; the DNA yielded D and trimming. This sample is represented by approximately 280,000 clones; 85% of them were singletons. Jointly, the top ten make up approximately 5.1% of the sample.

Broad study findings and their caveats: How much clinical and demographic metadata was included differed by source and by participant, and the metadata was provided uncurated.

This clonotype was obtained from a man aged 50-59 years with active or convalescent COVID-19. The chain uses TRBV5-1 and TRBJ2-3; the central 9 bases match TRBD2. Specimen: peripheral blood. The nucleotide sequence reads as follows: TGCGCCAGCAGCTCCCTAACGACTAGCGGCCCTAGCACAGATACGCAGTATTTT. This sequence encodes CASSSLTTSGPSTDTQYF.